This T cell receptor (beta chain) emerged from a study of OX40 agonist ivuxolimab in advanced cancers. Study background: The study treated patients with ivuxolimab, an agonistic anti-OX40 (CD134) antibody. Study-wide results and caveats: Relative to CD4+ cells, CD8+ T cells on average had more expanded clones.

This CDR3 region has 15 residues. V gave up 5 bases and J gave up 6 bases; unmatched junction bases: 7. Germline assignment: CDR1 MDHEN and CDR2 SYDVKM. In the case of this clone: No antigen is known for it.

Data came from immunoSEQ multiplex PCR; TCRdb stores just in-frame clones and leaves some out. Of around 55,000 clones in the sample, roughly nine tenths were seen once. The source material was CD4+ or CD8+ T cells sorted from blood, sampled in a trial of the OX40 agonist ivuxolimab. The chain carries TRBV28 and TRBJ1-5; 10 bases match TRBD1. This TCR was sampled from an adult with an advanced solid tumor such as melanoma, head and neck, liver or kidney cancer. The CDR3 protein is CASSGTGDWIQPQHF. Written as DNA, the CDR3 is TGTGCCAGCAGTGGGACAGGGGACTGGATTCAGCCCCAGCATTTT.